One sample yielded the 16 T cell receptor beta chains listed below, sequenced in a study of cytomegalovirus exposure and HLA in healthy donors. The PCR ran on 60 Vbeta and 13 Jbeta primers. Produced via immunoSEQ multiplex PCR; TCRdb's table is partial and in-frame only. This table has 150,000 to 190,000 clones, 82% appearing once. Sequenced input: PBMCs. These receptors came from a woman in her forties or fifties in good health and CMV-seropositive.

The chain joins TRBV28 to TRBJ1-2, with D tentatively TRBD1 (5 bases). The CDR3 has 16 residues. In germline, CDR1 is MDHEN, CDR2 SYDVKM. Trimming took 3 bases from V and 2 from J, leaving 16 bases between them. The CDR3 sequence is CASSFPVGATNYGYTF. CDR3 sequence (DNA): TGTGCCAGCAGTTTCCCCGTAGGGGCGACCAACTATGGCTACACCTTC.

This chain connects TRBV6-1 to TRBJ1-5, with a tentative D call TRBD1 (5 bases). The CDR3 is 15 residues long. The V end was cut by 6 bases, the J end by 3 bases, with 15 bases between. The germline V gene has CDR1 MNHNS and CDR2 SASEGT. CDR3 DNA sequence: TGTGCCAGCAGAGTGACTCCCAGGGACAATCAGCCCCAGCATTTT. Its translation is CASRVTPRDNQPQHF.

This clone was observed a single time. The rearrangement links TRBV4-1 to TRBJ1-3; maybe TRBD1 (5 bases). The CDR3 is 16 amino acids. Germline V gives CDR1 MGHRA, CDR2 YSYEKL. Between the trimmed V and J ends, which lost 4 bases and 0 bases, there was a span of 13 bases. The CDR3 region is CASSLSDISSGNTIYF. CDR3 bases: TGCGCCAGCAGCCTATCGGACATAAGCTCTGGAAACACCATATATTTT.

The rearrangement joins TRBV30 to TRBJ2-6; 13 positions agree with TRBD2. V gave up 2 bases and J gave up 0 bases; unmatched junction bases: 7. Germline V gene sequence: CDR1 GTSNPN, CDR2 SVGIG (reference sequence). The CDR3 runs to 19 residues. This chain's CDR3 is CAWSRLAGGRSSGANVLTF. The CDR3 DNA reads TGTGCCTGGAGTCGACTAGCGGGGGGCCGAAGCTCTGGGGCCAACGTCCTGACTTTC.

V and J are TRBV6-1 and TRBJ1-1; D gene ambiguous. Germline lookup yields CDR1 MNHNS and CDR2 SASEGT. The V end lost 6 bases, the J end lost 2 bases, and 10 bases lay between the germline ends. The CDR3 consists of 13 residues. CDR3 nucleotides: TGTGCCAGCAGGGCGTCAGGAAACACTGAAGCTTTCTTT. Protein product: CASRASGNTEAFF.

The V gene is TRBV5-4, the J gene TRBJ2-3; tentatively, D is TRBD2 (7 bases). Germline loops: CDR1 SGHNT, CDR2 YYREEE (reference sequence). Trimming stripped 1 base from V and 3 bases from J, with 12 bases between. The CDR3 sequence is 15 residues long. In DNA form, the CDR3 reads TGTGCCAGCAGCTTGAGGGGGGGGGCTACAGATACGCAGTATTTT. It specifies CASSLRGGATDTQYF.

The chain couples TRBV5-1 to TRBJ2-2; TRBD1 is a possible D gene (6 bases). Germline V gene sequence: CDR1 SGHRS, CDR2 YFSETQ. The CDR3 loop spans 14 amino acids. With 8 bases removed from V and 4 bases from J, the gap between germline ends came to 15 bases. The chain's CDR3 is CASTTGLSTGELFF. CDR3 DNA sequence: TGCGCCAGTACTACAGGGTTGAGCACCGGGGAGCTGTTTTTT.

The chain recombines TRBV11-2 with TRBJ2-2; D may be TRBD1 (5 bases). Per germline, CDR1 SGHAT and CDR2 FQNNGV. This CDR3 region has 15 residues. Trimming removed 1 base at V and 7 bases at J, with 13 bases between. The CDR3 protein is CASSLVWQGNGELFF. Written as DNA, the CDR3 is TGTGCCAGCAGCTTAGTTTGGCAGGGCAACGGGGAGCTGTTTTTT.

A single count supports this clone. Other nucleotide sequences from this sample produce the same CDR3. CDR3 region: CASSVGSGGSYNEQFF. The CDR3 DNA reads TGTGCCAGCAGCGTAGGAAGCGGGGGGTCTTACAATGAGCAGTTCTTC. This chain joins TRBV9 and TRBJ2-1, with TRBD2 matching 9 bases. CDR3 length: 16 amino acids. Germline trimming cut 0 bases from V and 4 bases from J; bases unmatched to any gene: 5. From germline, CDR1 is SGDLS and CDR2 YYNGEE.

This chain links TRBV14 with TRBJ2-7, with 7 nucleotides matching TRBD2. In germline, CDR1 is SGHDN, CDR2 FVKESK. This CDR3 has 13 residues. Losses at the gene ends were 3 bases for V and 3 bases for J; bases not matched to a gene: 2. The CDR3 coding sequence is TGTGCCAGCAGCCATGGACTAGGCTACGAGCAGTACTTC. Encoded protein: CASSHGLGYEQYF.

This rearrangement joins TRBV11-2 to TRBJ1-1; D unresolved. V was pared by 3 bases and J by 6 bases, with 11 bases between. Germline CDR1 reads SGHAT; CDR2 reads FQNNGV. There are 13 residues in the CDR3. The CDR3 DNA reads TGTGCCAGCAGCTTTTACGCTGGGCCTGAAGCTTTCTTT. Its translation is CASSFYAGPEAFF.

The chain has TRBV7-9 and TRBJ1-1, with 9 bases aligning to TRBD1. Germline V gene lookup returns CDR1 SEHNR and CDR2 FQNEAQ (reference sequence). Trimming at V came to 1 base and at J to 10 bases, leaving 10 bases not matched to a gene. This CDR3 region has 15 residues. CDR3 amino acids: CASSLENRGQMRAFF. In nucleotides, the CDR3 is TGTGCCAGCAGCTTAGAAAACAGGGGGCAAATGAGAGCTTTCTTT.

The chain couples TRBV5-1 to TRBJ2-3, with D tentatively TRBD2 (5 bases). Trimming took 4 bases from V and 4 from J, leaving 16 bases between them. This CDR3 has 15 amino acids. In germline, CDR1 is SGHRS, CDR2 YFSETQ. The CDR3: CASSPTLTLADTQYF. Written as DNA, the CDR3 is TGCGCCAGCAGCCCCACCCTGACACTAGCAGATACGCAGTATTTT. The complete variable domain, with remaining parts taken from reference TRBV5-1 and TRBJ2-3, reads KAGVTQTPRYLIKTRGQQVTLSCSPISGHRSVSWYQQTPGQGLQFLFEYFSETQRNKGNFPGRFSGRQFSNSRSEMNVSTLELGDSALYLCASSPTLTLADTQYFGPGTRLTVL.

The chain recombines TRBV30 with TRBJ1-2, with a tentative D call TRBD1 (6 bases). The V end was cut by 2 bases, the J end by 8 bases, with 15 bases between. The CDR3 runs 13 residues. Germline CDR1 and CDR2: GTSNPN and SVGIG (reference sequence). The CDR3 loop reads CAWSRGTFLGYTF. The CDR3, as DNA: TGTGCCTGGAGTAGGGGGACATTTCTCGGCTACACCTTC.

The V and J genes are TRBV5-4 and TRBJ2-7; TRBD1 aligns across 9 bases. The CDR3 contains 18 residues. The germline gives CDR1 SGHNT, CDR2 YYREEE (reference sequence). V lost 4 bases, J lost 2 bases, and 16 bases stayed unmatched. The CDR3 nucleotides read TGTGCCAGCAGCCTACCGCCGGGACAGGGTGCTTCGGCCTACGAGCAGTACTTC. Residues: CASSLPPGQGASAYEQYF.

The rearrangement joins TRBV4-2 to TRBJ1-1, with D unresolved. V shed 4 bases and J shed 3 bases, with 15 bases lying between them. Germline V CDR1 and CDR2: LGHNA, YNFKEQ. There are 15 residues in the CDR3. CDR3 region: CASSLGEADYTEAFF. The CDR3 region has the DNA TGTGCCAGCAGCCTAGGAGAGGCAGATTACACTGAAGCTTTCTTT.